This TCR beta chain appears in the sequencing data of a study of spatial heterogeneity in lung cancer. About the study: Compared with alpha-chain sequences, beta-chain sequences were consistently detected in greater numbers. Counts of TCR transcripts in tumor regions tracked strongly with a T cell module score that came from matched bulk RNA-seq. Whole-study findings and limits: Counts of expanded intratumoral alpha and beta TCRs tracked tumor mutation counts.

Time point of the sample: sample taken at primary tumor resection. Whole RNA from tumor, nontumor lung or frozen PBMC was sequenced unsorted. The junction had 5 bases not matched to a gene; V was cut back by 0 bases and J by 7 bases. This CDR3 region has 15 residues. Per germline, CDR1 MNHEY and CDR2 SVGEGT. The library protocol tagged each TCR cDNA with a unique molecular identifier. TCRdb reprocessed the 5' RACE reads via MiXCR and lists one record per CDR3 protein. The sample holds approximately 26,000 distinct CDR3 sequences, roughly 10% seen once. This clonotype was observed many times. Its antigen is not known.

V is TRBV6-2 or TRBV6-3 and J is TRBJ2-1; TRBD2 matches at 8 bases. The source material was lung tumor tissue, sampled at surgery. The clonotype originates from a male donor with early-stage non-small cell lung cancer. This CDR3 is CASSYSAGGMNEQFF. CDR3 DNA sequence: TGTGCCAGCAGTTACTCGGCGGGAGGTATGAATGAGCAGTTCTTC.